One and the same sample provided the 30 T cell receptor beta chains below, sequenced in a study of cytomegalovirus exposure and HLA in healthy donors. PCR amplification relied on 60 Vbeta primers (plus 13 Jbeta primers). Libraries were prepared by immunoSEQ multiplex PCR; TCRdb keeps only in-frame clonotypes and omits some of them. This table has around 180,000 clones, about 79% appearing once. The sample consisted of PBMCs. These receptor sequences come from a girl aged 2 to 9 in good health and CMV-seropositive.

The genes are TRBV27 and TRBJ2-1; 11 bases are a match to TRBD2. The CDR3 spans 16 residues. Trimming cost V 2 bases and J 5 bases; bases outside gene matches: 5. CDR1 and CDR2 (germline): MNHEY, SMNVEV (reference sequence). CDR3 sequence: CASSLLAGGPNNEQFF. CDR3 nucleotides: TGTGCCAGCAGTTTACTAGCGGGGGGCCCCAACAATGAGCAGTTCTTC.

CDR3 sequence: CASNPQGMGEKLFF. The CDR3 DNA is TGTGCCAGCAACCCACAGGGGATGGGTGAAAAACTGTTTTTT. The chain has TRBV2 and TRBJ1-4, with TRBD1 matching 7 bases. The CDR3 runs to 14 residues. Trimming at V came to 7 bases and at J to 7 bases, leaving 9 bases not matched to a gene. Germline lookup yields CDR1 SNHLY and CDR2 FYNNEI.

This rearrangement joins TRBV19 to TRBJ1-1, with TRBD1 identical over 7 bases. Germline V gives CDR1 LNHDA, CDR2 SQIVND (reference sequence). The CDR3 runs to 15 residues. Germline trimming cut 7 bases from V and 2 bases from J; bases unmatched to any gene: 10. CDR3 sequence (DNA): TGTGCCAGTAATATGGGCGACAGGGTCAACACTGAAGCTTTCTTT. Translating gives CASNMGDRVNTEAFF.

The V and J genes are TRBV6-5 and TRBJ1-2, with 9 bases fitting TRBD1. Losses at the gene ends were 7 bases for V and 4 bases for J; bases not matched to a gene: 10. The CDR3 runs 15 residues. CDR1 MNHEY and CDR2 SVGAGI come from the germline V gene. The CDR3 DNA reads TGTGCCAGCACTCGATCGGACAGGGGACCCTATGGCTACACCTTC. Its protein is CASTRSDRGPYGYTF.

This clone was seen a few times. The J gene is TRBJ1-4, the V gene TRBV6-1; the match to TRBD1 covers 12 bases. The length of the CDR3 is 18 residues. Germline CDR1 reads MNHNS; CDR2 reads SASEGT. V was clipped by 1 base and J by 7 bases; unmatched bases: 10. CDR3 sequence reads: CASSEGGWGQGAFEKLFF. The DNA of the CDR3 is TGTGCCAGCAGTGAAGGGGGTTGGGGACAGGGGGCCTTTGAAAAACTGTTTTTT.

The chain links TRBV5-1 to TRBJ2-7; TRBD1 agrees at 9 bases. Per the germline V gene, CDR1 is SGHRS and CDR2 is YFSETQ. Trimming cost V 4 bases and J 2 bases; bases outside gene matches: 4. There are 14 residues in the CDR3. CDR3 sequence reads: CASSQTGGTYEQYF. In DNA, the CDR3 is TGCGCCAGCAGCCAGACAGGGGGAACCTACGAGCAGTACTTC.

The chain joins TRBV27 to TRBJ1-4; D gene uncertain. There are 15 residues in the CDR3. CDR1 and CDR2 (germline): MNHEY, SMNVEV (reference sequence). The V gene lost 5 bases and the J gene lost 0 bases, with 10 bases spanning the gap. The CDR3 here is CASSPNAATNEKLFF. The CDR3, as DNA: TGTGCCAGCAGTCCGAACGCAGCAACTAATGAAAAACTGTTTTTT.

The V and J genes are TRBV9 and TRBJ2-3; 8 bases align to TRBD2. This CDR3 is built from 15 residues. The V segment lost 3 bases and the J segment 0 bases; nucleotides outside the gene matches: 3. Germline assignment: CDR1 SGDLS and CDR2 YYNGEE. CDR3 loop: CASSASSGSTDTQYF. DNA of the CDR3: TGTGCCAGCAGCGCTTCTAGCGGGAGCACAGATACGCAGTATTTT.

The J gene is TRBJ2-1, the V gene TRBV19, with a weak D call TRBD1 (6 bases). V was shortened by 4 bases and J by 5 bases, with 12 bases between the two germline ends. CDR1 and CDR2 from the germline V gene are LNHDA and SQIVND (reference sequence). This CDR3 has 14 amino acids. The CDR3 here is CASSRAGTNNEQFF. The CDR3 DNA is TGTGCCAGTAGTAGAGCCGGGACAAACAATGAGCAGTTCTTC.

The chain is built from TRBV11-2 and TRBJ2-5; D possibly corresponds to TRBD1 (6 bases). The V end was cut by 5 bases, the J end by 1 base, with 11 bases between. There are 14 residues in the CDR3. The germline gives CDR1 SGHAT, CDR2 FQNNGV. The DNA of the CDR3 is TGTGCCAGCAGCCCTACAGGGACCCAAGAGACCCAGTACTTC. Protein: CASSPTGTQETQYF.

This clone came up a few times. The genes are TRBV4-2 and TRBJ2-1; D possibly corresponds to TRBD2 (6 bases). The CDR3 consists of 15 residues. Looked up from germline, CDR1 is LGHNA and CDR2 is YNFKEQ. Trimming removed 1 base at V and 9 bases at J, with 16 bases between. CDR3 protein: CASSQVSAGRGEQFF. The DNA for the CDR3 is TGTGCCAGCAGCCAAGTTTCCGCGGGAAGGGGTGAGCAGTTCTTC.

The sample holds a few counts of this clone. The chain couples TRBV11-3 to TRBJ2-2; 12 nucleotides agree with TRBD2. CDR1 and CDR2 (germline): SGHNT, YENEEA. CDR3 length: 19 residues. The V and J ends lost 1 base and 6 bases, in that order; junction bases with no gene match: 12. CDR3 DNA sequence: TGTGCCAGCAGCTTAGCTGGATACAGACTAGCGGGAGCTCCCGGGGAGCTGTTTTTT. Translating gives CASSLAGYRLAGAPGELFF.

This rearrangement joins TRBV6-6 to TRBJ1-1; 7 bases line up with TRBD1. Trimming at V came to 8 bases and at J to 3 bases, leaving 9 bases not matched to a gene. The CDR3 totals 14 residues. CDR1 and CDR2 from the germline V gene are MNHNY and SVGAGI (reference sequence). CDR3 nucleotide sequence: TGTGCCAGCGACCAGGGGGTTAGTTACACTGAAGCTTTCTTT. Protein: CASDQGVSYTEAFF.

The rearrangement joins TRBV5-6 to TRBJ2-3, with D perhaps matching TRBD2 (6 bases). CDR1 and CDR2 from the germline V gene are SGHDT and YYEEEE. This CDR3 is built from 14 residues. Trimming removed 5 bases at V and 5 bases at J, with 15 bases between. The DNA of the CDR3 is TGTGCCAGCAGTATGCGCGGGACGGGAGATACGCAGTATTTT. Protein: CASSMRGTGDTQYF. The full variable domain, in which reference TRBV5-6 and TRBJ2-3 provide the parts outside the CDR3, is DAGVTQSPTHLIKTRGQQVTLRCSPKSGHDTVSWYQQALGQGPQFIFQYYEEEERQRGNFPDRFSGHQFPNYSSELNVNALLLGDSALYLCASSMRGTGDTQYFGPGTRLTVL.

This chain connects TRBV5-4 to TRBJ1-2, with D perhaps matching TRBD1 (6 bases). This CDR3 is built from 16 residues. Germline-derived CDR1 and CDR2 are SGHNT and YYREEE (reference sequence). V was trimmed by 3 bases and J by 2 bases, leaving 17 bases between them. CDR3 loop: CASSYPHRDNNYGYTF. The CDR3 coding sequence is TGTGCCAGCAGCTATCCTCACAGGGACAACAACTATGGCTACACCTTC.

A word on this clone: At the DNA level, this CDR3 is encoded by other sequences in the same sample as well. V is TRBV27 and J is TRBJ2-2; D perhaps matches TRBD2 (5 bases). The CDR3 covers 13 residues. Trimming took off 3 bases at V and 5 bases at J, with 7 bases between the two ends. Germline V gene sequence: CDR1 MNHEY, CDR2 SMNVEV (reference sequence). The CDR3: CASSFRGTGELFF. CDR3 nucleotide sequence: TGTGCCAGCAGTTTCCGGGGAACCGGGGAGCTGTTTTTT.

The V gene is TRBV25-1, the J gene TRBJ2-3; D call uncertain. V lost 8 bases and J 2 bases, leaving 5 bases between the germline ends. This CDR3 comprises 11 residues. CDR1 is MGHDK, CDR2 SYGVNS, per germline. In DNA form, the CDR3 reads TGTGCCAGCTTCTACACAGATACGCAGTATTTT. It specifies CASFYTDTQYF. The whole variable domain, remainder taken from reference TRBV25-1 and TRBJ2-3, is EADIYQTPRYLVIGTGKKITLECSQTMGHDKMYWYQQDPGMELHLIHYSYGVNSTEKGDLSSESTVSRIRTEHFPLTLESARPSHTSQYLCASFYTDTQYFGPGTRLTVL.

The V gene is TRBV19, the J gene TRBJ1-1, with D unresolved. V lost 5 bases, J lost 3 bases, and 13 bases lay in between. This CDR3 spans 14 amino acids. Looked up from germline, CDR1 is LNHDA and CDR2 is SQIVND (reference sequence). CDR3 bases: TGTGCCAGTAGTCCCGCCAAGCCGGACACTGAAGCTTTCTTT. This translates into CASSPAKPDTEAFF.

The chain couples TRBV7-9 to TRBJ1-1; possibly TRBD1 for D (5 bases). The CDR3 sequence is 15 residues long. Trimming removed 0 bases from V and 5 bases from J, with 13 bases in between. Germline loops: CDR1 SEHNR, CDR2 FQNEAQ (reference sequence). CDR3 loop: CASSLAVGGGTEAFF. CDR3 nucleotides: TGTGCCAGCAGCTTAGCGGTGGGGGGGGGAACTGAAGCTTTCTTT.

The V gene is TRBV5-1, the J gene TRBJ2-7, with a tentative D call TRBD1 (6 bases). V lost 4 bases to trimming and J lost 4 bases, with 15 bases between them. The CDR3 covers 14 residues. CDR1 is SGHRS and CDR2 is YFSETQ in the germline V gene. CDR3 nucleotide sequence: TGCGCCAGCAGCACCTCACAGGGCCCGTACGAGCAGTACTTC. This gives the protein CASSTSQGPYEQYF.

The rearrangement joins TRBV10-1 to TRBJ2-1, with no clear D. The V gene's germline CDR1 is WNHNN and CDR2 SYGVQD (reference sequence). V gave up 6 bases and J gave up 0 bases, with 6 bases separating them. This CDR3 has 13 amino acids. CDR3 amino acids: CASSLSSYNEQFF. The DNA for the CDR3 is TGCGCCAGCAGCCTTAGCTCCTACAATGAGCAGTTCTTC.

The J gene is TRBJ2-7, the V gene TRBV6-1; D unresolved. This CDR3 contains 14 residues. From germline, CDR1 is MNHNS and CDR2 SASEGT. V was pared by 4 bases and J by 0 bases, with 10 bases between. The CDR3 reads CASSGGSFSYEQYF. DNA for the CDR3: TGTGCCAGCAGTGGAGGCTCATTCTCCTACGAGCAGTACTTC.

The chain uses TRBV5-4 and TRBJ1-3, with 7 bases fitting TRBD1. V shed 4 bases, J shed 0 bases, and the junction held 4 bases outside the gene matches. The germline V gene encodes CDR1 SGHNT and CDR2 YYREEE (reference sequence). CDR3 length: 15 residues. CDR3: CASSATGTSGNTIYF. DNA for the CDR3: TGTGCCAGCAGCGCGACAGGGACCTCTGGAAACACCATATATTTT. The full variable domain, its missing parts supplied by reference TRBV5-4 and TRBJ1-3, is ETGVTQSPTHLIKTRGQQVTLRCSSQSGHNTVSWYQQALGQGPQFIFQYYREEENGRGNFPPRFSGLQFPNYSSELNVNALELDDSALYLCASSATGTSGNTIYFGEGSWLTVV.

This chain connects TRBV11-1 to TRBJ1-5; 7 nucleotides agree with TRBD1. Germline V lookup: CDR1 SGHAT, CDR2 FQDESV (reference sequence). The junction had 1 base not matched to a gene; V was cut back by 1 base and J by 7 bases. The CDR3 extends over 13 amino acids. As DNA, the CDR3 is TGTGCCAGCAGCTTAGACAGGGGCCAGCCCCAGCATTTT. As protein: CASSLDRGQPQHF.

The genes are TRBV18 and TRBJ1-1; D is perhaps TRBD1 (5 bases). The CDR3 has 15 residues. With 6 bases removed from V and 8 bases from J, the gap between germline ends came to 22 bases. Germline values: CDR1 KGHSH, CDR2 LQKENI. The CDR3: CASSPDGDSLQEAFF. CDR3 DNA sequence: TGTGCCAGCTCGCCAGACGGCGACAGTCTACAAGAAGCTTTCTTT.

The chain employs TRBV18 and TRBJ1-2; D not resolved. Germline V gene data show CDR1 as KGHSH and CDR2 as LQKENI. Trimming pared 2 bases from V and 2 bases from J, leaving 9 bases between. The CDR3 loop spans 14 amino acids. The CDR3 DNA sequence: TGTGCCAGCTCACCAGAGTCGGGAAACTATGGCTACACCTTC. Translated, it gives CASSPESGNYGYTF.

The chain carries TRBV11-3 and TRBJ2-7; D possibly corresponds to TRBD2 (6 bases). Germline V gene data show CDR1 as SGHNT and CDR2 as YENEEA. V was cut by 5 bases and J by 7 bases, with 21 bases left in between. CDR3 length equals 15 residues. The CDR3 spells CASSARPTRGGEQYF. DNA of the CDR3: TGTGCCAGCAGCGCAAGACCCACCCGGGGAGGTGAGCAGTACTTC.

The CDR3 DNA follows: TGTGCCAGCAGTGAAGAGGCGGGAGGGGGAGATACGCAGTATTTT. Amino acids: CASSEEAGGGDTQYF. The chain is built from TRBV2 and TRBJ2-3; 9 nucleotides agree with TRBD2. J was trimmed by 5 bases and V by 1 base; bases with no gene match: 4. Per the germline V gene, CDR1 is SNHLY and CDR2 is FYNNEI. CDR3 length equals 15 residues.

The chain is built from TRBV2 and TRBJ2-3; 14 bases fit TRBD2. J lost 6 bases, V lost 8 bases, and 7 bases had no gene match. CDR3 length: 15 residues. From germline, CDR1 is SNHLY and CDR2 FYNNEI. CDR3 DNA: TGTGCCAGCGGGAGACTAGCGGGGGGGCTTGATACGCAGTATTTT. Translated: CASGRLAGGLDTQYF. The variable domain in full, completed from reference TRBV2 and TRBJ2-3, reads EPEVTQTPSHQVTQMGQEVILRCVPISNHLYFYWYRQILGQKVEFLVSFYNNEISEKSEIFDDQFSVERPDGSNFTLKIRSTKLEDSAMYFCASGRLAGGLDTQYFGPGTRLTVL.

V and J are TRBV27 and TRBJ1-1; D is ambiguous. Deletions cut 1 base from V and 3 bases from J, with 12 bases between. Germline V gene lookup returns CDR1 MNHEY and CDR2 SMNVEV (reference sequence). There are 15 residues in the CDR3. CDR3 in amino acids: CASSLFGMADTEAFF. The CDR3 DNA sequence: TGTGCCAGCAGTTTATTCGGGATGGCGGACACTGAAGCTTTCTTT.